This T cell receptor (beta chain) stems from a study of beta chain features in type 1 diabetes. Points from the study as a whole: Amplification by PCR could prefer shorter templates, with the same effect in patients and controls. Among patients with Type 1 diabetes, TCRB CDR3s were moderately but significantly shorter in every one of the four CD4+ subsets. Reads derived from cDNA could over-represent cells showing high TCR expression.

Reverse transcribing all isolated RNA meant expressed TCRB transcripts were sequenced. Measured with immunoSEQ multiplex PCR; TCRdb has only the in-frame clones, and not every one. The sample includes 330,000 or so clones, 12% to 15% seen only once; the top ten take approximately 6.7%. This clone was seen more than once but under ten times. Antigen unknown. Sequencing used central memory CD4+ T cells from blood. The clonotype was recovered from a man aged 25-45 years in good health.

CDR3 sequence reads: CASSPTANTGELFF. For the CDR3, the DNA is TGTGCCAGCAGCCCGACTGCGAACACCGGGGAGCTGTTTTTT. The gene calls are TRBV7-9 and TRBJ2-2, with D hard to call. Trimming removed 5 bases at V and 0 bases at J, with 7 bases between. Germline-derived CDR1 and CDR2 are SEHNR and FQNEAQ (reference sequence). The CDR3 spans 14 residues.